The 20 T cell receptor beta chains below were found in one sample sequenced in a study of T-cell reconstitution after alpha-beta-depleted transplantation in children. Using unique molecular identifiers, the investigators prepared the TCRbeta library. TCRdb analysed the PCR reads with MiXCR anew, one entry per CDR3 protein. The sample lists 98,000 or so distinct CDR3 sequences; around 22% were seen once. The specimen was PBMCs, collected before TCRalphabeta/CD19-depleted stem cell transplant. The receptors come from a boy under 10 years old with acute lymphoblastic leukemia, due to receive a stem cell transplant.

This clonotype was recorded many times. The chain links TRBV28 to TRBJ2-7; 7 positions agree with TRBD1. V shed 1 base, J shed 3 bases, and the junction held 3 bases outside the gene matches. The CDR3 has 14 residues. Germline V gene sequence: CDR1 MDHEN, CDR2 SYDVKM. The DNA for the CDR3 is TGTGCCAGCAGTTTATCCGCAGGGGGCTACGAGCAGTACTTC. Translating it yields CASSLSAGGYEQYF.

This clonotype was detected many times. This chain links TRBV12-3 or TRBV12-4 with TRBJ2-4; perhaps TRBD2 as D (6 bases). V gave up 8 bases and J gave up 6 bases, with 14 bases separating them. The CDR3 has 13 amino acids. The CDR3, as DNA: TGTGCCAGCCGCCCGGGCGGGATAAACATTCAGTACTTC. Residues: CASRPGGINIQYF.

The V call is TRBV15, the J call TRBJ1-6, with a weak D call TRBD1 (6 bases). This CDR3 region has 15 residues. V was shortened by 0 bases and J by 9 bases, with 12 bases between the two germline ends. From germline, CDR1 is LNHNV and CDR2 YYDKDF (reference sequence). CDR3 in DNA: TGTGCCACCAGCAGAGATAACAGGGTCGGTTCACCCCTCCACTTT. It translates to CATSRDNRVGSPLHF.

In this sample, this clonotype turned up once. V and J are TRBV5-1 and TRBJ1-3, with TRBD1 matching 7 bases. The germline gives CDR1 SGHRS, CDR2 YFSETQ. This CDR3 is 16 amino acids long. The ends lost 0 bases at V and 5 bases at J; junction bases unmatched: 8. In DNA, the CDR3 is TGCGCCAGCAGCTTGGAGTCAGCGGACAGGAGAAACACCATATATTTT. Translating it yields CASSLESADRRNTIYF.

This clonotype was seen ten or more times. The chain links TRBV7-8 to TRBJ2-7, with 9 positions matching TRBD2. Germline CDR1 reads SGHVS; CDR2 reads FQNEAQ. CDR3 size: 17 residues. V shed 5 bases and J 1 base; nucleotides not matched to a gene: 12. The DNA for the CDR3 is TGTGCCAGCAGCCCCTTTCGTAGCGGGGGCCTTTCCTACGAGCAGTACTTC. This gives the protein CASSPFRSGGLSYEQYF.

The CDR3 loop is CASSQGTGAGRNEKLFF. Here the CDR3 DNA reads TGCGCCAGCAGCCAGGGTACTGGCGCAGGCCGTAATGAAAAACTGTTTTTT. The genes are TRBV4-3 and TRBJ1-4, with no clear D. This CDR3 contains 17 residues. Germline V gene lookup returns CDR1 LGHNA and CDR2 YSLEER. Trimming stripped 3 bases from V and 4 bases from J, with 18 bases between.

This clonotype has a handful of counts. The CDR3 nucleotides read TGCAGCGTTGAGACAGCCTACAATGAGCAGTTCTTC. This encodes CSVETAYNEQFF. The chain has TRBV29-1 and TRBJ2-1; a weak D match, TRBD1 (5 bases). CDR1 is SQVTM and CDR2 is ANQGSEA in the germline V gene. The ends were cut back, 3 bases at V and 2 bases at J, with 5 bases in the middle. The CDR3 consists of 12 residues.

This clonotype was observed a handful of times. The V call is TRBV7-3, the J call TRBJ2-7; D possibly corresponds to TRBD2 (5 bases). V lost 2 bases and J lost 1, with 12 bases in between. There are 15 residues in the CDR3. The germline gives CDR1 SGHTA, CDR2 FQGTGA. The CDR3 loop reads CASSLGSGGSYEQYF. DNA of the CDR3: TGTGCCAGCAGCTTAGGTTCGGGCGGGTCCTACGAGCAGTACTTC. The complete variable domain, with remaining parts taken from reference TRBV7-3 and TRBJ2-7, reads GAGVSQTPSNKVTEKGKYVELRCDPISGHTALYWYRQSLGQGPEFLIYFQGTGAADDSGLPNDRFFAVRPEGSVSTLKIQRTERGDSAVYLCASSLGSGGSYEQYFGPGTRLTVT.

The chain combines TRBV6-1 with TRBJ2-5, with D hard to call. The CDR3 loop spans 16 amino acids. Germline loops: CDR1 MNHNS, CDR2 SASEGT. Deletions cut 5 bases from V and 4 bases from J, with 20 bases between. The CDR3 spells CASSPFLQSFGETQYF. For the CDR3, the DNA is TGTGCCAGCAGTCCCTTCCTACAGAGTTTCGGAGAGACCCAGTACTTC.

This clonotype showed up many times. The V gene is TRBV10-3, the J gene TRBJ2-3; TRBD2 matches at 10 bases. Germline lookup yields CDR1 ENHRY and CDR2 SYGVKD. Unmatched junction bases numbered 5, after V lost 4 bases and J lost 4 bases. The CDR3 extends over 15 amino acids. The CDR3: CAISGASGSSDTQYF. The CDR3, as DNA: TGTGCCATCAGTGGCGCTAGCGGGAGCTCAGATACGCAGTATTTT.

This clonotype was observed a few times. The chain links TRBV28 to TRBJ1-3; D gene unclear. Trimming removed 5 bases at V and 4 bases at J, with 9 bases between. This CDR3 has 13 amino acids. The germline V gene encodes CDR1 MDHEN and CDR2 SYDVKM. CDR3 nucleotides: TGTGCCAGCAGTCCGGGTGGGGGAAACACCATATATTTT. Its translation is CASSPGGGNTIYF.

This clonotype was seen more than once but under ten times. This sequence joins TRBV7-2 and TRBJ2-2, with 12 bases aligning to TRBD1. J gave up 5 bases and V 2 bases, and 6 bases lay outside the gene matches. CDR1 and CDR2 from the germline V gene are SGHTA and FQGNSA. CDR3 length: 17 residues. The CDR3: CASSLWRDRGRTGELFF. The CDR3 nucleotides are TGTGCCAGCAGCTTATGGCGGGACAGGGGGCGTACCGGGGAGCTGTTTTTT. Based on the CDR3 plus reference TRBV7-2 and TRBJ2-2, the full variable domain is GAGVSQSPSNKVTEKGKDVELRCDPISGHTALYWYRQSLGQGLEFLIYFQGNSAPDKSGLPSDRFSAERTGGSVSTLTIQRTQQEDSAVYLCASSLWRDRGRTGELFFGEGSRLTVL.

The table lists this clonotype with many counts. This chain connects TRBV29-1 to TRBJ1-1; D not certain. The CDR3 runs to 11 residues. Trimming pared 6 bases from V and 6 bases from J, leaving 11 bases between. Per the germline V gene, CDR1 is SQVTM and CDR2 is ANQGSEA. CDR3 in DNA: TGCAGCGTCGCCTTTGGGTCTGAAGCTTTCTTT. Translating it yields CSVAFGSEAFF.

The chain recombines TRBV6-5 with TRBJ2-5; D gene uncertain. The CDR3 extends over 12 amino acids. The germline V gene has CDR1 MNHEY and CDR2 SVGAGI. CDR3 sequence reads: CAARSSSETQYF. CDR3 coding DNA: TGTGCAGCCCGGTCCTCCTCAGAGACCCAGTACTTC.

This clonotype was counted a few times. This chain uses TRBV10-2 with TRBJ2-2; D is undetermined. This CDR3 has 13 residues. Trimming took off 5 bases at V and 6 bases at J, with 10 bases between the two ends. CDR1 and CDR2 (germline): WSHSY, SAAADI. The CDR3 DNA reads as TGCGCCAGCAGTTTCACAGAGTCCGGGGAGCTGTTTTTT. This codes for CASSFTESGELFF.

The chain has TRBV6-5 and TRBJ2-7; D possibly matches TRBD1 or TRBD2 (5 bases each). The ends were cut back, 8 bases at V and 9 bases at J, with 17 bases in the middle. This CDR3 region has 12 residues. Looked up from germline, CDR1 is MNHEY and CDR2 is SVGAGI. The CDR3 DNA follows: TGTGCCAGCCAGGACACAACTAGGACGCAGTACTTC. Translated: CASQDTTRTQYF.

This clonotype was seen a handful of times. This chain joins TRBV24-1 and TRBJ2-5; 13 bases line up with TRBD2. Germline values: CDR1 KGHDR, CDR2 SFDVKD. The CDR3 is 17 residues long. V shed 4 bases and J 2 bases; nucleotides not matched to a gene: 6. In DNA, the CDR3 is TGTGCCACCAGTGACCAAGGGACTAGCGGGACTCAAGAGACCCAGTACTTC. Protein product: CATSDQGTSGTQETQYF.

The chain joins TRBV5-6 to TRBJ2-5; D might be TRBD2 (6 bases). This CDR3 comprises 13 residues. V was trimmed by 2 bases and J by 5 bases, leaving 10 bases between them. Germline CDR1 SGHDT, CDR2 YYEEEE. The CDR3 here is CASSLSSAETQYF. CDR3 bases: TGTGCCAGCAGCTTATCTAGCGCGGAGACCCAGTACTTC.

The gene calls are TRBV12-3 or TRBV12-4 and TRBJ2-1; D not certain. V lost 5 bases to trimming and J lost 12 bases, with 14 bases between them. The CDR3 totals 12 residues. The CDR3 region has the DNA TGTGCCAGCAGTACCCGAGATAGGGTGCAGTTCTTC. It specifies CASSTRDRVQFF.

This rearrangement joins TRBV2 to TRBJ2-7; 11 nucleotides agree with TRBD1. CDR1 and CDR2 from the germline V gene are SNHLY and FYNNEI. V was clipped by 0 bases and J by 3 bases; unmatched bases: 4. The CDR3 runs 16 residues. This CDR3 reads CASSEAGQGDRYEQYF. Here the CDR3 DNA reads TGTGCCAGCAGTGAAGCGGGACAGGGGGATCGCTACGAGCAGTACTTC.